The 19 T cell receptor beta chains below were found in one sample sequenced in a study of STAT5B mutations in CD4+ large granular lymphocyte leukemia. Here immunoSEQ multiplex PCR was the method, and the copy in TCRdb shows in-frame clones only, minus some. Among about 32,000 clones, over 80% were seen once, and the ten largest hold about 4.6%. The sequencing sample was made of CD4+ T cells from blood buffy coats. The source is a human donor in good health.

The chain's CDR3 is CASSLADTQYF. CDR3 nucleotides: TGTGCCAGCAGCTTAGCAGATACGCAGTATTTT. V usage is TRBV13 and J usage is TRBJ2-3; D is undetermined. The CDR3 totals 11 residues. The V and J ends lost 1 base and 4 bases respectively, with 0 bases between them. The V gene's germline CDR1 is PRHDT and CDR2 FYEKMQ (reference sequence).

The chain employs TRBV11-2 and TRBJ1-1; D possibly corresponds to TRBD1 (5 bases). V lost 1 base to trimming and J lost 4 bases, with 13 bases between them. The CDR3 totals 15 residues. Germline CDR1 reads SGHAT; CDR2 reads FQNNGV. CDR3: CASSLAQGRGTEAFF. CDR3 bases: TGTGCCAGCAGCTTAGCCCAGGGAAGGGGCACTGAAGCTTTCTTT. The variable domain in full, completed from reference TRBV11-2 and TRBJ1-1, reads EAGVAQSPRYKIIEKRQSVAFWCNPISGHATLYWYQQILGQGPKLLIQFQNNGVVDDSQLPKDRFSAERLKGVDSTLKIQPAKLEDSAVYLCASSLAQGRGTEAFFGQGTRLTVV.

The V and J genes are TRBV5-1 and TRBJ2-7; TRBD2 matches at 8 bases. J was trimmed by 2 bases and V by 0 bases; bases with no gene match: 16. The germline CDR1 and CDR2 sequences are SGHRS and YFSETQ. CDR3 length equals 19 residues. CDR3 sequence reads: CASSLALVAGPLFTYEQYF. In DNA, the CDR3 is TGCGCCAGCAGCTTGGCCTTAGTAGCGGGACCTCTTTTCACCTACGAGCAGTACTTC.

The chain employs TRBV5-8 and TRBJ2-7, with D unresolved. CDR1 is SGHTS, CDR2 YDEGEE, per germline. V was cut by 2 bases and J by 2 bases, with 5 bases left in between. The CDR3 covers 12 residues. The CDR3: CASSFRTYEQYF. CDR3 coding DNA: TGTGCCAGCAGCTTCAGGACCTACGAGCAGTACTTC. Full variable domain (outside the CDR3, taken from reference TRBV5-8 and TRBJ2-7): EAGVTQSPTHLIKTRGQQATLRCSPISGHTSVYWYQQALGLGLQFLLWYDEGEERNRGNFPPRFSGRQFPNYSSELNVNALELEDSALYLCASSFRTYEQYFGPGTRLTVT.

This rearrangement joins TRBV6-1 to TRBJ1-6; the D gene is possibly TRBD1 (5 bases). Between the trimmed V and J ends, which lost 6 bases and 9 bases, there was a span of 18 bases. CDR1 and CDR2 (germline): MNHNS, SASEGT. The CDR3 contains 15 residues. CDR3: CASRGDWGVTSPLHF. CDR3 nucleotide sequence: TGTGCCAGCAGGGGGGACTGGGGGGTCACTTCACCCCTCCACTTT.

The CDR3 loop reads CSAGLNTGELFF. DNA of the CDR3: TGCAGCGCCGGACTGAACACCGGGGAGCTGTTTTTT. V gene TRBV29-1 combines with J gene TRBJ2-2; possibly TRBD2 for D (5 bases). This CDR3 region has 12 residues. Trimming took off 7 bases at V and 1 base at J, with 7 bases between the two ends. Germline V lookup: CDR1 SQVTM, CDR2 ANQGSEA.

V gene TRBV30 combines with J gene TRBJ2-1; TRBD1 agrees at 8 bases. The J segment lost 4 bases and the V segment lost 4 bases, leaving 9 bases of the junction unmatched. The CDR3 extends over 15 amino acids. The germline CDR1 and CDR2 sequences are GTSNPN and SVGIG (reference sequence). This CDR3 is CAWMQTGDYYNEQFF. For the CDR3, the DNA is TGTGCCTGGATGCAGACAGGGGATTATTACAATGAGCAGTTCTTC.

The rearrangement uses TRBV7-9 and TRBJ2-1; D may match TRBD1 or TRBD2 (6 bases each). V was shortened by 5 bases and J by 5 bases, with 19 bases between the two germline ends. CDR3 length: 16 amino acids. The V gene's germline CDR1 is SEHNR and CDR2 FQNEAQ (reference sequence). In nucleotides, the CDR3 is TGTGCCAGCAGCAGCTGGGGGGCAGCCGCAGACAATGAGCAGTTCTTC. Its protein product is CASSSWGAAADNEQFF.

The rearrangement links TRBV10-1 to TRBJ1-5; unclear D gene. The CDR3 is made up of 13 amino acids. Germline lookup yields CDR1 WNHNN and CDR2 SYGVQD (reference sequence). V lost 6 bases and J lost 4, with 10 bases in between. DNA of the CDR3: TGCGCCAGCAGGTCGACTGGTAATCAGCCCCAGCATTTT. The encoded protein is CASRSTGNQPQHF.

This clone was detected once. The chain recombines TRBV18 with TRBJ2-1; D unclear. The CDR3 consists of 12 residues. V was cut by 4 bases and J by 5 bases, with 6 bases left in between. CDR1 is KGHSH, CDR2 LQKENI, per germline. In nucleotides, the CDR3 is TGTGCCAGCTCACAGGGAAACAATGAGCAGTTCTTC. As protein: CASSQGNNEQFF. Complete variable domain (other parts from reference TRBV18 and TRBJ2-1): NAGVMQNPRHLVRRRGQEARLRCSPMKGHSHVYWYRQLPEEGLKFMVYLQKENIIDESGMPKERFSAEFPKEGPSILRIQQVVRGDSAAYFCASSQGNNEQFFGPGTRLTVL.

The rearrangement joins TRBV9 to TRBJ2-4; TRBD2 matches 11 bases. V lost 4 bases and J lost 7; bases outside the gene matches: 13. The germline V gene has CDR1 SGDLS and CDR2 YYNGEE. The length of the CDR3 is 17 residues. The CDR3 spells CASSRSLLAGVRNIQYF. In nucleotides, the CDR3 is TGTGCCAGCAGCCGAAGCCTACTAGCGGGAGTTAGGAACATTCAGTACTTC.

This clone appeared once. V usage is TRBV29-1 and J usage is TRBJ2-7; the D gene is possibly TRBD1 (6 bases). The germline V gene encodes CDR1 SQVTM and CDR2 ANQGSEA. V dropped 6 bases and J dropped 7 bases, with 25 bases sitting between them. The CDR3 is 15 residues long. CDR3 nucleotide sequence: TGCAGCGTCAGGACTTGGGGGCAGCTCCCGGGGGAGCAGTACTTC. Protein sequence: CSVRTWGQLPGEQYF.

Here the CDR3 reads CASSPSGTSNTDTQYF. The CDR3 DNA sequence: TGTGCCAGCAGCCCAAGCGGGACTAGCAACACAGATACGCAGTATTTT. The chain employs TRBV7-9 and TRBJ2-3, with TRBD2 matching 9 bases. CDR1 SEHNR and CDR2 FQNEAQ come from the germline V gene (reference sequence). J gave up 2 bases and V 5 bases, and 8 bases lay outside the gene matches. The CDR3 runs 16 residues.

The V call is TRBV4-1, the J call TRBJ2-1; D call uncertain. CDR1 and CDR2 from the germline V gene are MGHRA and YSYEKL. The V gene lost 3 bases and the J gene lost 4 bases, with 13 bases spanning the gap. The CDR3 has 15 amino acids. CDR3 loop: CASSQAVGLYNEQFF. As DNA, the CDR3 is TGCGCCAGCAGCCAGGCGGTAGGGTTGTACAATGAGCAGTTCTTC.

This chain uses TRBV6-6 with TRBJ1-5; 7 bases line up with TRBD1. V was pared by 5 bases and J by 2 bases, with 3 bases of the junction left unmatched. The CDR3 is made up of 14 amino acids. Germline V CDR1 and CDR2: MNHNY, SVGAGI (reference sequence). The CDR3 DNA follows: TGTGCCAGCAGTCCAACAGGGGGCAATCAGCCCCAGCATTTT. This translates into CASSPTGGNQPQHF.

DNA of the CDR3: TGTGCCAGCAGTGAAGTGGTGGGAGCGATCGTAAATGAGCAGTTCTTC. It yields the protein CASSEVVGAIVNEQFF. This chain links TRBV2 with TRBJ2-1; D possibly corresponds to TRBD2 (5 bases). With 1 base removed from V and 7 bases from J, the gap between germline ends came to 17 bases. This CDR3 spans 16 amino acids. The V gene's germline CDR1 is SNHLY and CDR2 FYNNEI.

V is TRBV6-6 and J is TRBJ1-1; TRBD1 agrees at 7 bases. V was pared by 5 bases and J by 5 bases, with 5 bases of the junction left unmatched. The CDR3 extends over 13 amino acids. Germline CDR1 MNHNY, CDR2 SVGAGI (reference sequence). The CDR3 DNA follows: TGTGCCAGCAGTCCGAGGGGGCAGACTGAAGCTTTCTTT. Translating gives CASSPRGQTEAFF.

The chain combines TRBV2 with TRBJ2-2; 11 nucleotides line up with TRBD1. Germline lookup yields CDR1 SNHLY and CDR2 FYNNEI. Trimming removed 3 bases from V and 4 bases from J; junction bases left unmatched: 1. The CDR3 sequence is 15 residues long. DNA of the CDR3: TGTGCCAGCAGTGACGGGACAGGGGGCACCGGGGAGCTGTTTTTT. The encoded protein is CASSDGTGGTGELFF.

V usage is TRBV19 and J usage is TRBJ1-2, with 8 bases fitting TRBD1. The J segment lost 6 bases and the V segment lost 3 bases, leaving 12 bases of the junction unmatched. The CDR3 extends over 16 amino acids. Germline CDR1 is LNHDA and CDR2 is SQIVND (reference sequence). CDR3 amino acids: CASSIREGQGRNGYTF. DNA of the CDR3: TGTGCCAGTAGTATTCGAGAAGGACAGGGAAGGAATGGCTACACCTTC.